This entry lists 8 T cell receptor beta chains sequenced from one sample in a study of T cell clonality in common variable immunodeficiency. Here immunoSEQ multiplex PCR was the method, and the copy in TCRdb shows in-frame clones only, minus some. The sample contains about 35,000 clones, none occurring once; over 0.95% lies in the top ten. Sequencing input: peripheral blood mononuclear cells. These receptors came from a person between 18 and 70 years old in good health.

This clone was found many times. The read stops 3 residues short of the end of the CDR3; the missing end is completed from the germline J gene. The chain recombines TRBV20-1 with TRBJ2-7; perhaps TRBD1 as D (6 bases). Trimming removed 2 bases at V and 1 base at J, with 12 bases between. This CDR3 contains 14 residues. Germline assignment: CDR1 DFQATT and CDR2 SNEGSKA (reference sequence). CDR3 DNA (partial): TGCAGTGCTAGACCCGGGACAAATTCCTACGAG. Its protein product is CSARPGTNSYE. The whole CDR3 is CSARPGTNSYEQYF.

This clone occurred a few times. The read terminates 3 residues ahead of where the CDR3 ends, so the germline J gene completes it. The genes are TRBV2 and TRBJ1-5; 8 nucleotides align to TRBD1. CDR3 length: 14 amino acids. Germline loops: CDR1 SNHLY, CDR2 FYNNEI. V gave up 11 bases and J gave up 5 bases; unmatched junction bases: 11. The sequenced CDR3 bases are TGTGCCGCAACGCACAGGGGGATCGATCAGCCC. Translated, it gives CAATHRGIDQP. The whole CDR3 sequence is CAATHRGIDQPQHF.

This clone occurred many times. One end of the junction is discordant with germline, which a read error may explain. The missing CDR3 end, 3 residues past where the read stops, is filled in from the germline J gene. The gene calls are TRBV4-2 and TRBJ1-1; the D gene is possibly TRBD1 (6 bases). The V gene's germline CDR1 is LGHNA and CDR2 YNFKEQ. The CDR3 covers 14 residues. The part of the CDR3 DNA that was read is TGCGCCAGCAGCCAAGATTTTTTAGTCAGGGGA. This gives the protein CASSQDFLVRG. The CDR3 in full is CASSQDFLVRGAFF.

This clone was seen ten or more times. The covered CDR3 bases are TGTGCCAGCAGCTTAGGACAGGGGGCTACTGAA. Its translation is CASSLGQGATE. The whole CDR3 sequence reads CASSLGQGATEAFF. The gene calls are TRBV7-6 and TRBJ1-1, with 10 bases lining up with TRBD1. The read finishes 3 residues shy of the CDR3 end, and the germline J gene is used to complete it. The CDR3 consists of 14 residues. Trimming at V came to 1 base and at J to 5 bases, leaving 1 base not matched to a gene. Germline V gives CDR1 SGHVS, CDR2 FNYEAQ.

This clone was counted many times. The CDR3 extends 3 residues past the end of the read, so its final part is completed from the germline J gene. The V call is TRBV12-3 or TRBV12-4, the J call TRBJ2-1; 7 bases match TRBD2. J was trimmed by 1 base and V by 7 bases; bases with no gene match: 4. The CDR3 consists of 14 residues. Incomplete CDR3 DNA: TGTGCCAGCATCCCGGGGGGTTCCTACAATGAG. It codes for CASIPGGSYNE. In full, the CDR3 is CASIPGGSYNEQFF.

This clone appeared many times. CDR3 sequence reads: CASRGALNTEAFF. CDR3 bases read: TGTGCCAGCAGAGGGGCGTTGAACACTGAA. The chain couples TRBV11-2 to TRBJ1-1; perhaps TRBD1 as D (5 bases). The read ends 3 residues early relative to the CDR3; the germline J gene fills the gap. The CDR3 totals 13 residues. The germline CDR1 and CDR2 sequences are SGHAT and FQNNGV. Trimming removed 6 bases at V and 0 bases at J, with 8 bases between.

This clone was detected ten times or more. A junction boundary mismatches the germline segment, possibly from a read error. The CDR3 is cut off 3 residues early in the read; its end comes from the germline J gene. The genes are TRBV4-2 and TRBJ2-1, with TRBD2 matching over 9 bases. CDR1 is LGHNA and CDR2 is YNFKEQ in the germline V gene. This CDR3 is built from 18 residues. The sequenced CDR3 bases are TGCGCCAGCAGCCCGATTCCGACTAGCGGCCTAACCTACAATGAG. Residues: CASSPIPTSGLTYNE. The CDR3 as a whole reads CASSPIPTSGLTYNEQFF.

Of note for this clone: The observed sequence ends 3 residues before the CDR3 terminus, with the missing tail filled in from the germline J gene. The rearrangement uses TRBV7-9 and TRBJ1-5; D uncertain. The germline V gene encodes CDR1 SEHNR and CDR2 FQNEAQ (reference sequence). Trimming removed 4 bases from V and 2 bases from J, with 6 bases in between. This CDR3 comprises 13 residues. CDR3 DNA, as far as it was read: TGTGCCAGCAGCTCCTCGGGCAATCAGCCC. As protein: CASSSSGNQP. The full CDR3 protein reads CASSSSGNQPQHF.